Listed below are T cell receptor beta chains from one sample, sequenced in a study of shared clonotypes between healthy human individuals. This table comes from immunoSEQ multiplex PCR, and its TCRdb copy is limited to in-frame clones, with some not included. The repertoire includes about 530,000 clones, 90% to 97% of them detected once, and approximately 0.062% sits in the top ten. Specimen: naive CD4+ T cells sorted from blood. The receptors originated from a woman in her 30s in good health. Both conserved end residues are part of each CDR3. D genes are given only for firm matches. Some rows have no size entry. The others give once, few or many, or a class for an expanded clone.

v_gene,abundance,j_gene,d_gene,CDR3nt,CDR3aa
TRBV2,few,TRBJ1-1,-,TGTGCCAGCAGTCAAACAGGGTCCGCTTTCTTT,CASSQTGSAFF
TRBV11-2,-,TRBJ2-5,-,TGTGCCAGCAGCCGGACAGAAGAGACCCAGTACTTC,CASSRTEETQYF
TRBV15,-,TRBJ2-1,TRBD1,TGTGCCACCAGCAGGCGGACAGGGAGCTCCTACAATGAGCAGTTCTTC,CATSRRTGSSYNEQFF
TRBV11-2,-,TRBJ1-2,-,TGTGCCAGCAGCTTAGGGCGGTGGGGACCTAACTATGGCTACACCTTC,CASSLGRWGPNYGYTF
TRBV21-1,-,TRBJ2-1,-,TGTGCCAGCAGTCCTGAAGGAGGTCCCTACAATGAGCAGTTCTTC,CASSPEGGPYNEQFF
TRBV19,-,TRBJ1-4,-,TGTGCCAGCAGACAGCCTGCAACTAATGAAAAACTGTTTTTT,CASRQPATNEKLFF
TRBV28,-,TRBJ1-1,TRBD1,TGTGCCAGCAGAGTTTGGGGGGGACAGATGAACACTGAAGCTTTCTTT,CASRVWGGQMNTEAFF
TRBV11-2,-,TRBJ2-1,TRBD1,TGTGCCAGCAGCCCCGTGACCGGGACAGGGTACAATGAGCAGTTCTTC,CASSPVTGTGYNEQFF
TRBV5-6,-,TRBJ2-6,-,TGTGCCAGCAGCTTGTGGTACTCTGGGGCCAACGTCCTGACTTTC,CASSLWYSGANVLTF
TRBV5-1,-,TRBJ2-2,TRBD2,TGCGCCAGCAGCTTGGCCGGGAGCGGGAGCACCGGGGAGCTGTTTTTT,CASSLAGSGSTGELFF
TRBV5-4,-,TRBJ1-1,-,TGTGCCAGCAGCTTGACTCCCACTGAAGCTTTCTTT,CASSLTPTEAFF
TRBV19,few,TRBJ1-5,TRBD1,TGTGCCAGTAGGAGACAGGGGCGGAGGCAGCCCCAGCATTTT,CASRRQGRRQPQHF
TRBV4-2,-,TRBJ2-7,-,TGTGCCAGCAGCTTGGCCGGGACCGGATACGAGCAGTACTTC,CASSLAGTGYEQYF
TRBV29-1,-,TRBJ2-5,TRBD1,TGCAGCGTTGTACAGGGGGTACGTGAGACCCAGTACTTC,CSVVQGVRETQYF
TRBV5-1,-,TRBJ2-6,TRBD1,TGCGCCAGCAGCGGGACAGGCACCTCTGGGGCCAACGTCCTGACTTTC,CASSGTGTSGANVLTF
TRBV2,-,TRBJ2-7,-,TGTGCCAGCAGTGAAATGTACGAGCAGTACTTC,CASSEMYEQYF
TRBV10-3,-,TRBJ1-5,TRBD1,TGTGCCATCAGTCAGAGACAGGGAGAGCCGCCCCAGCATTTT,CAISQRQGEPPQHF